This paragraph reports one T cell receptor beta chain. In germline, CDR1 is SEHNR, CDR2 FQNEAQ (reference sequence). CDR3 length equals 15 residues. With 1 base removed from V and 6 bases from J, the gap between germline ends came to 15 bases. These data come from a study of cytomegalovirus exposure and HLA in healthy donors. The study ran its PCR with 60 Vbeta and 13 Jbeta primers. The data were produced by immunoSEQ multiplex PCR, yet TCRdb's version contains in-frame clones alone and is incomplete. The repertoire consists of around 91,000 clones, with 64% occurring once and the leading ten covering 2.3%.

Sequenced: PBMCs. The V gene is TRBV7-9, the J gene TRBJ1-2; D gene uncertain. The sequence derives from a human donor in good health. The CDR3 DNA is TGTGCCAGCAGCTTAGTCTTGGGAGGGTCCCATGGCTACACCTTC. Protein: CASSLVLGGSHGYTF.